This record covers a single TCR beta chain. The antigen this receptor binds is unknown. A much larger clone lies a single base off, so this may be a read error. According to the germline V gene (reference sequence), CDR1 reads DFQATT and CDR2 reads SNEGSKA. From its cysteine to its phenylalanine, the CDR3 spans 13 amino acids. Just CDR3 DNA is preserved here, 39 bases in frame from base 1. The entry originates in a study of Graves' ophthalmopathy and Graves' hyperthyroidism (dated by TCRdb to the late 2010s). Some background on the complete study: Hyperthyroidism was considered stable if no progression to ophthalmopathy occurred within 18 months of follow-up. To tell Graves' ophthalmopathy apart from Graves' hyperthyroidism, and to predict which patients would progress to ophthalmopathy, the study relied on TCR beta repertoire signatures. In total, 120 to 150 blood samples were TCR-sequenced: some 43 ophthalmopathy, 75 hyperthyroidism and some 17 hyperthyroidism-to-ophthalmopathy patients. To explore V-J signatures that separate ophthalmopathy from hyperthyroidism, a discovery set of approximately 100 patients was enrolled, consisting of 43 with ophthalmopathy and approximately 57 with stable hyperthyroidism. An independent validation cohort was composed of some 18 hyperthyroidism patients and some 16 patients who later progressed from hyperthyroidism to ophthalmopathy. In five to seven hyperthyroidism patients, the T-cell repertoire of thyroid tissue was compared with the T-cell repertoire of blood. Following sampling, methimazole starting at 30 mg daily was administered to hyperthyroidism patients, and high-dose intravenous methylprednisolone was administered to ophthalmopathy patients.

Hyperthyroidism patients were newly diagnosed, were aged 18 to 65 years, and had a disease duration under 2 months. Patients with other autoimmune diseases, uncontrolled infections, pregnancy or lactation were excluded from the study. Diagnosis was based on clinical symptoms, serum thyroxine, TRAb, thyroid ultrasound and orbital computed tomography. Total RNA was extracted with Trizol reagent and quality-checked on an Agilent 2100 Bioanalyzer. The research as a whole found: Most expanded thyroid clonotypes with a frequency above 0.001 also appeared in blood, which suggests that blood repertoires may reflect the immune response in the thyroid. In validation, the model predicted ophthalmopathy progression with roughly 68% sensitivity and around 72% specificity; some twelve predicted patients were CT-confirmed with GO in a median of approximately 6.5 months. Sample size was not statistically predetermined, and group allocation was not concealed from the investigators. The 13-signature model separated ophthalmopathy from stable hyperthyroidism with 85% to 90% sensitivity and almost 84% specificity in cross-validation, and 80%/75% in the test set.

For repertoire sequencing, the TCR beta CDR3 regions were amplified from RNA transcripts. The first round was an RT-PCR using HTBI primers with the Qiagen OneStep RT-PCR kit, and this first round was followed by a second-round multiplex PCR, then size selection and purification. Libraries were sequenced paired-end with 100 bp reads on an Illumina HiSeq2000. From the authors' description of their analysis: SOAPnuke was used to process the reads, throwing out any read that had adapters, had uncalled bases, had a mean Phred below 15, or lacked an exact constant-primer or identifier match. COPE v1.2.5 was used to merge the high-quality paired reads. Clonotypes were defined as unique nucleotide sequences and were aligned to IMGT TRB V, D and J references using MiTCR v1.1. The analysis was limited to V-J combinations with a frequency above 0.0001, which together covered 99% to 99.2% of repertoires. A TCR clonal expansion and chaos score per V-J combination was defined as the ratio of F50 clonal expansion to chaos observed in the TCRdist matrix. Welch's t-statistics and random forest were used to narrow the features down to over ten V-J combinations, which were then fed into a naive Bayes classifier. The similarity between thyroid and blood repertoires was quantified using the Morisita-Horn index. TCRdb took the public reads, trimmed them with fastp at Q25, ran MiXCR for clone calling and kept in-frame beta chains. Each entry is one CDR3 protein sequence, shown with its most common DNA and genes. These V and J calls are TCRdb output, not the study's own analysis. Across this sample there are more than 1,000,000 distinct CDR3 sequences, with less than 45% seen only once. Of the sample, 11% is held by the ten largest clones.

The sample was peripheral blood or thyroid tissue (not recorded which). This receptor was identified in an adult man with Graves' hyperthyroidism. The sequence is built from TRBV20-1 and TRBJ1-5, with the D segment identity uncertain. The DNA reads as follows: TGCAGTGCTGACTCCTCGGTCTATCAGCCCCGGCATTTT. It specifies CSADSSVYQPRHF.